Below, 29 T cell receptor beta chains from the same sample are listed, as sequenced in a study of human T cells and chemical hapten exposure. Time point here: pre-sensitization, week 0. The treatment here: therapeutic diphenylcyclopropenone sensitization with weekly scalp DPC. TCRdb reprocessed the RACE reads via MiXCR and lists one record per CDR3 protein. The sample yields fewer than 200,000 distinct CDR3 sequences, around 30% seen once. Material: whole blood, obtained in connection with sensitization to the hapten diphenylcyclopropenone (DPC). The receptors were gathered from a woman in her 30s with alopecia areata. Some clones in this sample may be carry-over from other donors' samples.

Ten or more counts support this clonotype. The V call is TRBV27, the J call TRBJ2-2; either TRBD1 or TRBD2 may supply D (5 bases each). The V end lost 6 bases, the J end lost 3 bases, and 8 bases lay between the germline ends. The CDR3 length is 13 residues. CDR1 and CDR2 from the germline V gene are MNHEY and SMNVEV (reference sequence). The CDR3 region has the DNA TGTGCCAGCAGGAGGGGTCACACCGGGGAGCTGTTTTTT. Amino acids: CASRRGHTGELFF.

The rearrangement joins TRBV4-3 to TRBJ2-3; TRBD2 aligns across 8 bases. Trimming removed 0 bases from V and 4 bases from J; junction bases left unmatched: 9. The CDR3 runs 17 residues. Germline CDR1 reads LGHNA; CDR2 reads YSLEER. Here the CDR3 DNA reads TGCGCCAGCAGCCAAGATTCGAGCGGGGGATTGTCAGATACGCAGTATTTT. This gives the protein CASSQDSSGGLSDTQYF.

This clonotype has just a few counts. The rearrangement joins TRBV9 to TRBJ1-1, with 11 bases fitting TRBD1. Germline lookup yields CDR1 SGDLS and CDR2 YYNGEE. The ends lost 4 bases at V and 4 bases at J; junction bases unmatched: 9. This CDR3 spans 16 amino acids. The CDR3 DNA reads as TGTGCCAGCAGCCTAAGGGACAGGGGGTCGATCACTGAAGCTTTCTTT. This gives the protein CASSLRDRGSITEAFF.

The CDR3 sequence is CASSPTPDLAAGELFF. The CDR3 DNA reads TGTGCCAGCAGCCCAACCCCCGACTTGGCCGCCGGGGAGCTGTTTTTT. The chain recombines TRBV5-6 with TRBJ2-2, with D unclear. V lost 4 bases and J 6 bases, leaving 19 bases between the germline ends. The CDR3 extends over 16 amino acids. Germline CDR1 SGHDT, CDR2 YYEEEE.

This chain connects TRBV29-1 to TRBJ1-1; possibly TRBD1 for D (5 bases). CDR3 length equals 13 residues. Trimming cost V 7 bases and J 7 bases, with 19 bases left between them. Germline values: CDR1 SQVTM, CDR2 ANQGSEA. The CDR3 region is CSAVVQAQGEAFF. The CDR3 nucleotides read TGCAGCGCTGTGGTACAAGCTCAGGGTGAAGCTTTCTTT.

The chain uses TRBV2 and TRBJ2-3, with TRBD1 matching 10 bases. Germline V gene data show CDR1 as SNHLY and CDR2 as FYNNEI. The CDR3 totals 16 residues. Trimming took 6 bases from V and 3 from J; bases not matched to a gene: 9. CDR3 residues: CASRRTGTGVTDTQYF. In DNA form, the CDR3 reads TGTGCCAGCAGAAGGACCGGGACAGGGGTTACAGATACGCAGTATTTT.

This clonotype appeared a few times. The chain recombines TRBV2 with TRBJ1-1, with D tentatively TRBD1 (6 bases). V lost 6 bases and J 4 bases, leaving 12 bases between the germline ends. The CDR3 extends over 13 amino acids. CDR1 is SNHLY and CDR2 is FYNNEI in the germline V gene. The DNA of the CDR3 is TGTGCCAGCAGCGAACAGGGAAGCACTGAAGCTTTCTTT. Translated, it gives CASSEQGSTEAFF.

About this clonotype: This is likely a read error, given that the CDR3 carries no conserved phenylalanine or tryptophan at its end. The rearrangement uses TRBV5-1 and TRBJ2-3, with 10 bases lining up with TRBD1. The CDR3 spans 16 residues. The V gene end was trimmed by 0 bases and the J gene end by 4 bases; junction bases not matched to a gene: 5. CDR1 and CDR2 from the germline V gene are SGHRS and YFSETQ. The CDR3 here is CASSLEGTGVADTQYL. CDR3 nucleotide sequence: TGCGCCAGCAGCTTGGAGGGGACAGGGGTCGCAGATACGCAGTATTTG.

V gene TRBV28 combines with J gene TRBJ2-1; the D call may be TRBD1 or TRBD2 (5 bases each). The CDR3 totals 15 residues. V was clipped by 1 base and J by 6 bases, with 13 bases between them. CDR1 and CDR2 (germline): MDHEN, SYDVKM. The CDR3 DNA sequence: TGTGCCAGCAGTTTATATGGGGGAGTGAGCAATGAGCAGTTCTTC. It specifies CASSLYGGVSNEQFF.

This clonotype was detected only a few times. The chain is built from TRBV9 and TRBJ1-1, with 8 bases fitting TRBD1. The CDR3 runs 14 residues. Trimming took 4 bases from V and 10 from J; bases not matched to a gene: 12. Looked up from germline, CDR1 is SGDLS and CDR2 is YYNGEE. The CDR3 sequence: CASSTGWTGSRAFF. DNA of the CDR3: TGTGCCAGCAGCACCGGCTGGACAGGGAGTCGAGCTTTCTTT.

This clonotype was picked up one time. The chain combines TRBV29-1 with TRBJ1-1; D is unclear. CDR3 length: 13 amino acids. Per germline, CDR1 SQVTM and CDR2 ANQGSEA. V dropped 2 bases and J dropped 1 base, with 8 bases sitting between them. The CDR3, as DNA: TGCAGCGTTGAACCTACTTGGAACACTGAAGCTTTCTTT. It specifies CSVEPTWNTEAFF.

CDR3 coding DNA: TGTGCCAGCAGTTTTGTCTACAACACCGGGGAGCTGTTTTTT. Its translation is CASSFVYNTGELFF. This chain joins TRBV28 and TRBJ2-2; D is unresolved. V lost 3 bases to trimming and J lost 2 bases, with 7 bases between them. Germline V lookup: CDR1 MDHEN, CDR2 SYDVKM. The CDR3 is 14 residues long. The entire variable domain, with the rest obtained from reference TRBV28 and TRBJ2-2, is as follows: DVKVTQSSRYLVKRTGEKVFLECVQDMDHENMFWYRQDPGLGLRLIYFSYDVKMKEKGDIPEGYSVSREKKERFSLILESASTNQTSMYLCASSFVYNTGELFFGEGSRLTVL.

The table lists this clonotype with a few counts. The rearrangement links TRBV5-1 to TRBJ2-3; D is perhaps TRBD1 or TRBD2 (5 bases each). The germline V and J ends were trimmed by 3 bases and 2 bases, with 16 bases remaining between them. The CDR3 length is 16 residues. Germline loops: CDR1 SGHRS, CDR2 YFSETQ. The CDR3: CASSSIGATLTDTQYF. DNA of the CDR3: TGCGCCAGCAGCTCCATCGGGGCGACGCTCACAGATACGCAGTATTTT.

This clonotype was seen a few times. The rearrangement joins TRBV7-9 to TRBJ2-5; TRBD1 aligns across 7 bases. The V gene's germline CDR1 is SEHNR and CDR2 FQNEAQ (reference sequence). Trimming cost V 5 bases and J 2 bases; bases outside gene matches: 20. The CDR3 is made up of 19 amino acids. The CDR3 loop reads CASSNRQGAPWFLQETQYF. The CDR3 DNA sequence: TGTGCCAGCAGCAACCGACAGGGAGCACCTTGGTTCCTTCAAGAGACCCAGTACTTC.

Written as DNA, the CDR3 is TGCAGTGCTAGGACGACAGGTCACAATCAGCCCCAGCATTTT. This codes for CSARTTGHNQPQHF. The chain uses TRBV20-1 and TRBJ1-5; maybe TRBD1 (6 bases). Deletions cut 3 bases from V and 3 bases from J, with 12 bases between. The CDR3 is made up of 14 amino acids. Germline V gene lookup returns CDR1 DFQATT and CDR2 SNEGSKA (reference sequence).

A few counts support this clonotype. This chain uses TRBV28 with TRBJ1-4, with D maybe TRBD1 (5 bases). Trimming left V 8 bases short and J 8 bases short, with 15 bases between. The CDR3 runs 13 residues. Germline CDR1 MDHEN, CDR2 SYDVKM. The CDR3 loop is CASSLGGWEKLFF. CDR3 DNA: TGTGCCAGCTCCCTGGGGGGGTGGGAAAAACTGTTTTTT.

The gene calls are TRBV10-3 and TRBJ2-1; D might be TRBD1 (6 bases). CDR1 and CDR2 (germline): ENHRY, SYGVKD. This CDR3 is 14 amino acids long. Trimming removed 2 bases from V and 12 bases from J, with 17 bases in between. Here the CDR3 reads CAISEGQPSIGQFF. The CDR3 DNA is TGTGCCATCAGTGAGGGACAGCCCTCTATTGGGCAGTTCTTC.

As DNA, the CDR3 is TGTGCCAGCAGTTCCCACAATGAGCAGTTCTTC. This encodes CASSSHNEQFF. The rearrangement uses TRBV28 and TRBJ2-1; no clear D. V lost 4 bases and J 5 bases, leaving 3 bases between the germline ends. Germline CDR1 MDHEN, CDR2 SYDVKM. The CDR3 is made up of 11 amino acids.

CDR3 sequence (DNA): TGTGCCAGCAGCCCCTTTGTTGCGACCGAGCTGTTTTTT. Amino acids: CASSPFVATELFF. This chain connects TRBV7-2 to TRBJ2-2; D is unresolved. Looked up from germline, CDR1 is SGHTA and CDR2 is FQGNSA. Deletions cut 5 bases from V and 11 bases from J, with 15 bases between. The CDR3 loop spans 13 amino acids.

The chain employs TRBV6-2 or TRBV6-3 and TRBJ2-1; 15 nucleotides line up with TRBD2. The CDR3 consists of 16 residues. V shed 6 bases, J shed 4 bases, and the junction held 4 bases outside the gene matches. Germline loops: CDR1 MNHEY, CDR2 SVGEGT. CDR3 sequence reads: CASSRTSGGVYNEQFF. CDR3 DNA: TGTGCCAGCAGCCGGACTAGCGGGGGGGTTTACAATGAGCAGTTCTTC.

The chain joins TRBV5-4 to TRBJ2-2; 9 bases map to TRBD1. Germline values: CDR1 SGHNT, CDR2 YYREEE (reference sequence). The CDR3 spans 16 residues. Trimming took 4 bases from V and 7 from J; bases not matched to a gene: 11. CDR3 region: CASSPGGQGPLGELFF. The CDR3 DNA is TGTGCCAGCAGCCCCGGAGGACAGGGGCCCCTCGGGGAGCTGTTTTTT. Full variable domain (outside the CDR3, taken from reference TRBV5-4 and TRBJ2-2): ETGVTQSPTHLIKTRGQQVTLRCSSQSGHNTVSWYQQALGQGPQFIFQYYREEENGRGNFPPRFSGLQFPNYSSELNVNALELDDSALYLCASSPGGQGPLGELFFGEGSRLTVL.

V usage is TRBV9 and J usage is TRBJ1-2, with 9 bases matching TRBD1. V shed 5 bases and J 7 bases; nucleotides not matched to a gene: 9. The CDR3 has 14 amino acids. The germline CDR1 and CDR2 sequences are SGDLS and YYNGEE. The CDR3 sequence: CASSRPDRGSGYTF. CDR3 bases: TGTGCCAGCAGTCGCCCGGACAGGGGCAGTGGCTACACCTTC.

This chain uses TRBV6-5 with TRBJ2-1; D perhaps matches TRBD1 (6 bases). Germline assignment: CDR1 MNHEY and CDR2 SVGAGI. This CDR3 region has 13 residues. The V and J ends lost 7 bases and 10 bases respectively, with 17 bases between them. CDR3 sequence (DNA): TGTGCCAGCACCCGAGGACAGCCGGGGGAGCAGTTCTTC. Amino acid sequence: CASTRGQPGEQFF.

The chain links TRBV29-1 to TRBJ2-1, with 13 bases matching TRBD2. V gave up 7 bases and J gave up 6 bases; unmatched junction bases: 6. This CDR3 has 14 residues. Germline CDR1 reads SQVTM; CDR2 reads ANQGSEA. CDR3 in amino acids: CSASTSGGGNEQFF. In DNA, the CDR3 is TGCAGCGCCAGTACTAGCGGGGGGGGCAATGAGCAGTTCTTC.

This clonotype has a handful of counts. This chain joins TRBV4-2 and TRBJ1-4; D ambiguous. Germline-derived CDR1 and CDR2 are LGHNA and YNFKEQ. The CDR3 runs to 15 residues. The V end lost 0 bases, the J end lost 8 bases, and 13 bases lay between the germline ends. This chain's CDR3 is CASSQEAGSQEKLFF. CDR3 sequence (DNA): TGTGCCAGCAGCCAAGAGGCAGGTTCTCAGGAAAAACTGTTTTTT.

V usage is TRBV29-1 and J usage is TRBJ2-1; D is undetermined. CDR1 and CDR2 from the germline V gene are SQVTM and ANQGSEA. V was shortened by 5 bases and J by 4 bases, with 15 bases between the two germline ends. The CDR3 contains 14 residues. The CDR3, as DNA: TGCAGCGTTCGCGTCCAGGAAGCTTACAATGAGCAGTTCTTC. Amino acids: CSVRVQEAYNEQFF.

The CDR3 protein is CASSRDRRQYF. As DNA, the CDR3 is TGTGCCAGCAGTCGGGACAGACGACAGTACTTC. This chain connects TRBV6-2 or TRBV6-3 to TRBJ2-4; 7 bases are shared with TRBD1. V lost 5 bases, J lost 13 bases, and 5 bases stayed unmatched. The germline CDR1 and CDR2 sequences are MNHEY and SVGEGT. The CDR3 covers 11 residues.

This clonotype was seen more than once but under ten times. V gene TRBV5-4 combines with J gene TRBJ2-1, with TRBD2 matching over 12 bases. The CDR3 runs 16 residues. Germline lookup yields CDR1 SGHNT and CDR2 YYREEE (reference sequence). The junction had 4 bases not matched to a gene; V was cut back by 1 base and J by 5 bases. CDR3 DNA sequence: TGTGCCAGCAGCTTGAAAAGACTAGCGGGAGACAATGAGCAGTTCTTC. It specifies CASSLKRLAGDNEQFF.

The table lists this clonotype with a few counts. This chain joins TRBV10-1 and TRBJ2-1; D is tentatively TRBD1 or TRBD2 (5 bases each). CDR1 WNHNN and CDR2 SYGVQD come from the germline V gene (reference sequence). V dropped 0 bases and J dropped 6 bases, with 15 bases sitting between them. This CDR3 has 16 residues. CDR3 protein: CASSESPGTLLNEQFF. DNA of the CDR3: TGCGCCAGCAGTGAGTCCCCCGGGACCCTACTCAATGAGCAGTTCTTC.